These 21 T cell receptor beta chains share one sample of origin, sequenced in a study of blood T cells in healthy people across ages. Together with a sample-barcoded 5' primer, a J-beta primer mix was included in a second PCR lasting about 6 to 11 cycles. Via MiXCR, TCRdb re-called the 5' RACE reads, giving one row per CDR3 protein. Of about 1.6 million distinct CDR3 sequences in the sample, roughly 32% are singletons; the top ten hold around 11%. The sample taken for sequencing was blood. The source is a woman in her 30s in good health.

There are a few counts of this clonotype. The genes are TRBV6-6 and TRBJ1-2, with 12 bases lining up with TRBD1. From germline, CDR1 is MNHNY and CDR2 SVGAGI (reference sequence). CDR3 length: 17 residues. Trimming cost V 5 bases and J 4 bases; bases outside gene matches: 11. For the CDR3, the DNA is TGTGCCAGCAGTCTCACCGGGACAGGGGGCGGGGGCTATGGCTACACCTTC. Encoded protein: CASSLTGTGGGGYGYTF.

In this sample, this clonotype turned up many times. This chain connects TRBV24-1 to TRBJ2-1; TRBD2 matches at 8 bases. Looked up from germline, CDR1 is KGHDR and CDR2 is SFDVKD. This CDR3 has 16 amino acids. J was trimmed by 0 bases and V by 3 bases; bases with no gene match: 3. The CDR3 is CATSDLSGSSYNEQFF. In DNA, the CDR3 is TGTGCCACCAGTGATCTAAGCGGGAGCTCCTACAATGAGCAGTTCTTC.

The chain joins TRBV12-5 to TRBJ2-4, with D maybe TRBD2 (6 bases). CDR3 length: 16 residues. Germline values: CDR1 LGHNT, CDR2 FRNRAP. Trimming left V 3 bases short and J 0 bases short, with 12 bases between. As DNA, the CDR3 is TGTGCTAGTGGTTTTCCATCGGGACTAGCCAAAAACATTCAGTACTTC. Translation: CASGFPSGLAKNIQYF.

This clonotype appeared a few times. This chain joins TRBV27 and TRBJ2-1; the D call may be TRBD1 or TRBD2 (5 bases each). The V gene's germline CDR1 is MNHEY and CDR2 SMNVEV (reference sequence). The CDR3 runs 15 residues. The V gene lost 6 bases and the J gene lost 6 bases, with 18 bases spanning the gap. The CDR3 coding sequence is TGTGCCAGCAGCTCCTCGGGGACCTCTGGCAATGAGCAGTTCTTC. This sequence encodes CASSSSGTSGNEQFF.

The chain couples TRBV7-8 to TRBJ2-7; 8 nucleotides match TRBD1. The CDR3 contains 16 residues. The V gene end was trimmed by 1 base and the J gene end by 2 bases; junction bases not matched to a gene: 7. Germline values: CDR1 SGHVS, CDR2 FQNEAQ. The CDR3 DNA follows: TGTGCCAGCAGCTTAGACCGACAGGGGTCAGCCTACGAGCAGTACTTC. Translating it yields CASSLDRQGSAYEQYF.

The CDR3: CAWSVLGGDTEAFF. The CDR3 DNA reads as TGTGCCTGGAGTGTACTTGGTGGCGACACTGAAGCTTTCTTT. This chain joins TRBV30 and TRBJ1-1; D remains ambiguous. Trimming left V 0 bases short and J 3 bases short, with 11 bases between. CDR3 size: 14 residues. Germline V lookup: CDR1 GTSNPN, CDR2 SVGIG (reference sequence).

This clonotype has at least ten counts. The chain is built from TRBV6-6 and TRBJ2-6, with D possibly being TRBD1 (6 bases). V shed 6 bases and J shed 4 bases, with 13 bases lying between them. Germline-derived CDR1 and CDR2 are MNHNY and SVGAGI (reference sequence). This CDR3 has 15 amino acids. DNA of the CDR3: TGTGCCAGCAGACCCCCAGGGGCCGGGGCCAACGTCCTGACTTTC. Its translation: CASRPPGAGANVLTF.

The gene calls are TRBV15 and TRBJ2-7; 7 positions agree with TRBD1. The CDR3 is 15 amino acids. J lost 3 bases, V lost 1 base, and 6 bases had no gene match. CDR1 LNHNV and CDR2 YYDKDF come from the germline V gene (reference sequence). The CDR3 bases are TGTGCCACCAGCAGAGGACAGGGAAGAAACTACGAGCAGTACTTC. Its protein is CATSRGQGRNYEQYF. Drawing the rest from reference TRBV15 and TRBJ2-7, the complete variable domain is DAMVIQNPRYQVTQFGKPVTLSCSQTLNHNVMYWYQQKSSQAPKLLFHYYDKDFNNEADTPDNFQSRRPNTSFCFLDIRSPGLGDTAMYLCATSRGQGRNYEQYFGPGTRLTVT.

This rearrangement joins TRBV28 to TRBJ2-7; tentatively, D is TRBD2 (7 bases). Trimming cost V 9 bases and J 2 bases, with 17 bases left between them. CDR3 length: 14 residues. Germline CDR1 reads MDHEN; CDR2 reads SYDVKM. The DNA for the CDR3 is TGTGCCAGTAGAAGGGGGGGCCCAGCCTACGAGCAGTACTTC. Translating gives CASRRGGPAYEQYF.

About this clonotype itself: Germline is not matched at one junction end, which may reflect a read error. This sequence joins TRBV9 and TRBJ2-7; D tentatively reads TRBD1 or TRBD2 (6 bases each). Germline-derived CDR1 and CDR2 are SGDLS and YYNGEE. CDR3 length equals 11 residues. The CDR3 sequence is CTSSGGGEQYF. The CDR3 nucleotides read TGTACCAGCAGCGGAGGGGGCGAGCAGTACTTC.

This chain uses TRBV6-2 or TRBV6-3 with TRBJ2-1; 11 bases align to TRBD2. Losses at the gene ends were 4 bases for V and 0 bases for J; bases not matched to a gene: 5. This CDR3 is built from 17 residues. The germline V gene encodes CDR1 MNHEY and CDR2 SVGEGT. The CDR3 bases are TGTGCCAGCAGTTCCCTAGCGGGAGGATTCTCCTACAATGAGCAGTTCTTC. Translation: CASSSLAGGFSYNEQFF.

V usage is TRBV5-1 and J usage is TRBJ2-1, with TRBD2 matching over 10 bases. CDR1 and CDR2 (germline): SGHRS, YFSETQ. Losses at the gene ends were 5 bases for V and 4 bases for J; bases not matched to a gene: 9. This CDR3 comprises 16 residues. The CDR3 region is CASRPQVAGGYNEQFF. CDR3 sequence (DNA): TGCGCCAGCAGACCTCAGGTAGCGGGAGGTTACAATGAGCAGTTCTTC.

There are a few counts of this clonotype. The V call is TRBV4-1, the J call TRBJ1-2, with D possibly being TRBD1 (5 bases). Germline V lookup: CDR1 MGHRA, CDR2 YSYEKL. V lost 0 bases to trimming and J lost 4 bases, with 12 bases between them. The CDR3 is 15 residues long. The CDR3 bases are TGCGCCAGCAGCCAAGAGCAGGGCAGTTCCTATGGCTACACCTTC. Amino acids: CASSQEQGSSYGYTF.

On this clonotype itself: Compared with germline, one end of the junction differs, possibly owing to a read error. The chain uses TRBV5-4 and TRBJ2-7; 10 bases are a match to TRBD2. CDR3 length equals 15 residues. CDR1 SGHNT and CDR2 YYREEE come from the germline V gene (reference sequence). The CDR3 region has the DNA TGTGCCTGCAGCTTGGGAACTAGCGGGACGTACGAGCAGTACTTC. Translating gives CACSLGTSGTYEQYF.

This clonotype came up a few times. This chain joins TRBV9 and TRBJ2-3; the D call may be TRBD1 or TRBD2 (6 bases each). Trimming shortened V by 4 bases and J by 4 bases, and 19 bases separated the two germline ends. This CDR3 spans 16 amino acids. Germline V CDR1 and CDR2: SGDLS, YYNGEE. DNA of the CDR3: TGTGCCAGCAGCTTAAGCGAGGGGGGACTCGCAGATACGCAGTATTTT. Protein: CASSLSEGGLADTQYF.

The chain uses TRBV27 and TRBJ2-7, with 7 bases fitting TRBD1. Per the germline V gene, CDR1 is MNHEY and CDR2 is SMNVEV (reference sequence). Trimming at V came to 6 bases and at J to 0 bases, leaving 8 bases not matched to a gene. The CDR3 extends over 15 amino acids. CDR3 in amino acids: CASSHEGQASYEQYF. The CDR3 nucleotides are TGTGCCAGCAGCCATGAAGGACAGGCCTCCTACGAGCAGTACTTC.

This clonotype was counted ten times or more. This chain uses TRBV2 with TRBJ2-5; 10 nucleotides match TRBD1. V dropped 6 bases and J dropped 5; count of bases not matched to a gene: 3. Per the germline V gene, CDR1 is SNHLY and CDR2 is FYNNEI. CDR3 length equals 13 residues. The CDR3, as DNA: TGTGCCAGCAGCAGACAGGGGGCTGAGACCCAGTACTTC. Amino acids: CASSRQGAETQYF. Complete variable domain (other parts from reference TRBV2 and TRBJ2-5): EPEVTQTPSHQVTQMGQEVILRCVPISNHLYFYWYRQILGQKVEFLVSFYNNEISEKSEIFDDQFSVERPDGSNFTLKIRSTKLEDSAMYFCASSRQGAETQYFGPGTRLLVL.

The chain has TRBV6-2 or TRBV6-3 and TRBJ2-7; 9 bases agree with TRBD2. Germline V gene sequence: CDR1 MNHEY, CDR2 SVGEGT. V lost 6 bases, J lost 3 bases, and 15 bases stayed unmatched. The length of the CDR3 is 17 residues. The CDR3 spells CASSLSEAGGWVYEQYF. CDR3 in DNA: TGTGCCAGCAGCCTCTCAGAGGCGGGAGGGTGGGTCTACGAGCAGTACTTC.

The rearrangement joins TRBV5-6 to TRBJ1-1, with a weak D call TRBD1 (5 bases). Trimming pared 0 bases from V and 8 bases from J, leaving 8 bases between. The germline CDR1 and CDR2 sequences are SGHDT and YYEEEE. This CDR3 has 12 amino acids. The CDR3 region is CASSLAHREAFF. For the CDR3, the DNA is TGTGCCAGCAGCTTGGCCCACAGGGAAGCTTTCTTT.

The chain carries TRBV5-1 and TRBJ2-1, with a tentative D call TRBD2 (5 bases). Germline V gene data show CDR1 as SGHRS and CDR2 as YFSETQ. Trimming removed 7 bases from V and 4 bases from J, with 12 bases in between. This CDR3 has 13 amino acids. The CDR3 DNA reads TGCGCCAGCCGCCCGGGGTTTTACAATGAGCAGTTCTTC. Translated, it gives CASRPGFYNEQFF.

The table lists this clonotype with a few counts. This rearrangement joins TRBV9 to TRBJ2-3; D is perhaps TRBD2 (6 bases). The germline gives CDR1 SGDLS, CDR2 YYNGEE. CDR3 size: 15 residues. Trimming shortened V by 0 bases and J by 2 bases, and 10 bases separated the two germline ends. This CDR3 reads CASSVGSGPTDTQYF. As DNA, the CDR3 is TGTGCCAGCAGCGTAGGGAGCGGGCCCACAGATACGCAGTATTTT.